The T cell receptor beta chain under discussion was sequenced for a study of T cells in Graves' hyperthyroidism and ophthalmopathy. The wider study: Peripheral blood was acquired at first diagnosis, ahead of any therapy whatsoever.

TCR beta CDR3 sequences were amplified from RNA transcripts. The TCR CDR3 was amplified in a first-round RT-PCR using the HTBI primer set. MiXCR, run by TCRdb on the multiplex PCR reads, gives a single entry per CDR3 protein. Of about 300,000 distinct CDR3 sequences in the sample, roughly 20% were seen once. Clinicians diagnosed patients from clinical symptoms, serum thyroxine and TRAb, thyroid ultrasound and orbital computed tomography. The source of the PBMCs was approximately 9.5 ml of fresh peripheral blood. This clonotype has a handful of counts. Source material: blood. The clonotype was recovered from a man aged 50 to 59 with Graves' ophthalmopathy.

CDR3 region: CAISAQTTEAFF. The CDR3 DNA sequence: TGTGCCATCAGTGCGCAGACCACTGAAGCTTTCTTT. This rearrangement joins TRBV10-3 to TRBJ1-1; D unclear. The CDR3 loop spans 12 amino acids. V gave up 4 bases and J gave up 4 bases, with 7 bases separating them. From germline, CDR1 is ENHRY and CDR2 SYGVKD.